Following are 4 T cell receptor beta chains from one sample sequenced in a study of blood T cell repertoires in COVID-19. Libraries were prepared by immunoSEQ multiplex PCR; TCRdb keeps only in-frame clonotypes and omits some of them. The repertoire holds approximately 300,000 clones, with approximately 89% as singletons. The specimen sequenced was PBMCs or T cells enriched from blood (not recorded which). The receptor set was obtained from a woman aged 25 to 39 who had recovered from COVID-19.

The V call is TRBV25-1, the J call TRBJ2-2; D is unresolved. Germline V CDR1 and CDR2: MGHDK, SYGVNS. V lost 3 bases to trimming and J lost 0 bases, with 2 bases between them. The CDR3 has 13 residues. The CDR3 here is CASSDSNTGELFF. The CDR3 nucleotides read TGTGCCAGCAGTGACTCGAACACCGGGGAGCTGTTTTTT.

The rearrangement links TRBV29-1 to TRBJ2-5; a possible D gene is TRBD2 (5 bases). CDR1 and CDR2 (germline): SQVTM, ANQGSEA. Between the trimmed V and J ends, which lost 7 bases and 5 bases, there was a span of 17 bases. This CDR3 has 13 amino acids. The CDR3 region is CSASGGGGETQYF. Here the CDR3 DNA reads TGCAGCGCAAGCGGTGGAGGAGGCGAGACCCAGTACTTC.

This clone occurred a few times. V usage is TRBV27 and J usage is TRBJ1-1; 9 positions agree with TRBD1. The germline V gene encodes CDR1 MNHEY and CDR2 SMNVEV (reference sequence). V shed 8 bases, J shed 1 base, and the junction held 2 bases outside the gene matches. The CDR3 spans 13 residues. CDR3 coding DNA: TGTGCCAGCCGGGACAGGGAGAACACTGAAGCTTTCTTT. Amino acid sequence: CASRDRENTEAFF.

The V call is TRBV10-3, the J call TRBJ1-5, with D perhaps TRBD1 (5 bases). CDR3 length equals 19 residues. The germline gives CDR1 ENHRY, CDR2 SYGVKD. Trimming left V 3 bases short and J 1 base short, with 22 bases between. The CDR3: CAISDFPGLRVRSNQPQHF. The CDR3 DNA is TGTGCCATCAGTGATTTCCCGGGACTCCGGGTTAGGAGCAATCAGCCCCAGCATTTT.